The 11 T cell receptor beta chains given below trace back to one sample, sequenced in a study of Graves' ophthalmopathy and Graves' hyperthyroidism. TCR beta CDR3 regions were amplified from RNA transcripts. A first-round RT-PCR used HTBI primers, followed by a second-round multiplex PCR. TCRdb fed the multiplex PCR reads into MiXCR, producing one record per CDR3 protein. The table shows over 450,000 distinct CDR3 sequences, with 13% to 15% occurring only once. The specimen sequenced was blood. The receptors here all came from a woman aged 30 to 39 with Graves' ophthalmopathy.

Points on this clonotype: The CDR3 does not close with the conserved phenylalanine or tryptophan, likely indicating a read error. The chain has TRBV12-3 or TRBV12-4 and TRBJ2-2, with 8 bases that match TRBD1. The trim removed 2 bases at V and 5 bases at J, leaving 10 bases unmatched. The CDR3 is made up of 17 amino acids. CDR3 in amino acids: CASSLSAAGGGTGELFV. CDR3 coding DNA: TGTGCCAGCAGTTTATCGGCGGCAGGGGGCGGTACCGGGGAGCTGTTTGTT.

This clonotype was observed a few times. This sequence may be a read error, since a much larger clone differs from it by one base. Here the CDR3 omits its conserved ending phenylalanine or tryptophan, so a read error is the likely source. The chain links TRBV6-1 to TRBJ1-5, with D perhaps TRBD1 (6 bases). The length of the CDR3 is 14 residues. Germline V gene lookup returns CDR1 MNHNS and CDR2 SASEGT. V gave up 5 bases and J gave up 6 bases, with 14 bases separating them. CDR3 in amino acids: CASSPGAFGQPQHL. For the CDR3, the DNA is TGTGCCAGCAGTCCGGGGGCTTTTGGTCAGCCCCAGCATTTG.

The chain joins TRBV30 to TRBJ2-5, with D hard to call. Trimming pared 5 bases from V and 2 bases from J, leaving 9 bases between. The CDR3 totals 12 residues. Germline V gene sequence: CDR1 GTSNPN, CDR2 SVGIG (reference sequence). Written as DNA, the CDR3 is TGTGCCTGGCGGCCTTTTCAAGAGACCCAGTACTTC. It codes for CAWRPFQETQYF.

This chain joins TRBV15 and TRBJ2-5, with 9 bases fitting TRBD1. The CDR3 runs 15 residues. CDR1 and CDR2 (germline): LNHNV, YYDKDF (reference sequence). V shed 5 bases, J shed 9 bases, and the junction held 13 bases outside the gene matches. Written as DNA, the CDR3 is TGTGCCACCAGCGAAGGCGCCGGGACAGGGAGGGCCCAGTACTTC. It yields the protein CATSEGAGTGRAQYF.

This clonotype was seen repeatedly, ten times or more. The chain has TRBV30 and TRBJ1-1, with 7 bases fitting TRBD1. Trimming removed 1 base from V and 2 bases from J; junction bases left unmatched: 1. CDR1 and CDR2 from the germline V gene are GTSNPN and SVGIG (reference sequence). CDR3 length equals 13 residues. The CDR3 loop is CAWSGGGNTEAFF. CDR3 coding DNA: TGTGCCTGGAGTGGAGGGGGCAACACTGAAGCTTTCTTT. The whole variable domain, remainder taken from reference TRBV30 and TRBJ1-1, is SQTIHQWPATLVQPVGSPLSLECTVEGTSNPNLYWYRQAAGRGLQLLFYSVGIGQISSEVPQNLSASRPQDRQFILSSKKLLLSDSGFYLCAWSGGGNTEAFFGQGTRLTVV.

This clonotype was detected many times. The V gene is TRBV6-1, the J gene TRBJ2-5, with TRBD2 matching over 9 bases. V lost 5 bases and J lost 2; bases outside the gene matches: 9. The CDR3 totals 16 residues. CDR1 is MNHNS and CDR2 is SASEGT in the germline V gene. Here the CDR3 reads CASSPRRGGGQETQYF. DNA for the CDR3: TGTGCCAGCAGTCCTAGGCGGGGGGGCGGGCAAGAGACCCAGTACTTC.

The V call is TRBV28, the J call TRBJ2-7, with D perhaps matching TRBD1 or TRBD2 (6 bases each). The CDR3 covers 20 residues. V was cut by 2 bases and J by 2 bases, with 28 bases left in between. CDR1 is MDHEN, CDR2 SYDVKM, per germline. CDR3 protein: CASSLVLMGGLMGGTYEQYF. As DNA, the CDR3 is TGTGCCAGCAGTTTAGTGCTTATGGGGGGTCTAATGGGGGGCACCTACGAGCAGTACTTC.

This clonotype was seen at least ten times. This chain links TRBV28 with TRBJ2-6; no firm D call. The germline CDR1 and CDR2 sequences are MDHEN and SYDVKM. This CDR3 spans 15 amino acids. Trimming removed 6 bases at V and 2 bases at J, with 11 bases between. The CDR3 nucleotides read TGTGCCAGCAGCTTGGTGTTCCCTGGGGCCAACGTCCTGACTTTC. It codes for CASSLVFPGANVLTF.

This clonotype was seen more than once but under ten times. This chain connects TRBV2 to TRBJ2-5; TRBD1 agrees at 10 bases. CDR1 and CDR2 (germline): SNHLY, FYNNEI. The ends lost 6 bases at V and 1 base at J; junction bases unmatched: 8. CDR3 length: 16 residues. In DNA form, the CDR3 reads TGTGCCAGCAGCCTTAGGACAGGGGGGACCCAAGAGACCCAGTACTTC. Protein: CASSLRTGGTQETQYF.

The J gene is TRBJ1-1, the V gene TRBV4-1; 9 bases are a match to TRBD1. Germline V gene lookup returns CDR1 MGHRA and CDR2 YSYEKL. With 0 bases clipped from V and 6 bases from J, the junction kept 14 bases outside the gene matches. There are 18 residues in the CDR3. CDR3 protein: CASSQEGFLGQGRSEAFF. CDR3 sequence (DNA): TGCGCCAGCAGCCAAGAGGGTTTCTTGGGACAGGGTAGGTCTGAAGCTTTCTTT.

This clonotype was seen many times. This chain links TRBV29-1 with TRBJ2-7, with 7 bases fitting TRBD2. The CDR3 length is 14 residues. Trimming at V came to 1 base and at J to 0 bases, leaving 3 bases not matched to a gene. CDR1 SQVTM and CDR2 ANQGSEA come from the germline V gene. CDR3 sequence (DNA): TGCAGCGTTGAAGTGGCTAGCGGCTCCTACGAGCAGTACTTC. This gives the protein CSVEVASGSYEQYF.